The entry below gives a single TCR beta chain sequence along with its context. Its antigen target is currently unknown. The missing CDR3 end, 3 residues past where the read stops, is filled in from the germline J gene. There are 14 amino acids in the CDR3, from cysteine to phenylalanine inclusive. Part of the CDR3 DNA is given, 33 bases translated from base 1. Relative to germline, V is missing 4 bases and J is missing 3 bases, with 3 bases of the junction outside any gene match. The germline V gene encodes CDR1 SGHDN and CDR2 FVKESK. This sample was included in a study of T cells in women clearing cervical HPV infection (dated by TCRdb to about 2018). Context from the whole study: The cases were some 27 women with histologically confirmed HPV16-related CIN3 or worse, and 2 of these cases were invasive cancers. The controls were about two dozen women whose single incident HPV16 infection cleared within 12 months with no development of precancer or cancer. Since HLA typing was available for only a few women, HLA type could not be ruled out as a confounder. Cases and controls were matched on year of sample collection and on age within five years. For cases, a median interval of about 140 days, with an interquartile range of 90 to 200 days, was observed between lesion detection and blood sampling. Case blood was taken at the visit when the lesion was first identified, whereas control blood was taken when infection was no longer detected. A median age of nearly 35 years was observed in cases versus 38 in controls, and no significant differences in baseline characteristics were found. Quality controls consisted of five blinded duplicates per group, for a total of approximately 60 samples made up of some 50 participants and about ten replicates. The exploratory proof-of-principle case-control study was nested within the Guanacaste HPV Natural History Study in Costa Rica and compared TCR repertoires across cervical HPV16 outcomes. The parent cohort enrolled roughly 9,600 women aged 18 or older in Guanacaste, Costa Rica, during about 1992 to 1994 and followed them for more than 6 years.

Overall results and qualifications from the work: TRBV6-7 relative abundance was lower in cases than in controls (roughly 0.12% versus 0.17%; Bonferroni P = 0.0008). Because of the cross-sectional design, the study could not determine whether the associations came before infection or resulted from infection, and neither effector/memory subsets nor HPV-specific T cells were isolated. Across sequencing depths, CIN3+ cases showed significantly higher TCR repertoire richness than controls, but evenness did not differ between the groups. Because T-cell numbers per sample were unknown, differences in richness could reflect varying T-cell content rather than repertoire biology. Random forest classifiers combining richness and V gene abundances distinguished cases from controls with an estimated AUC of approximately 0.8.

Using the immunoSEQ assay, multiplex PCR amplified TCR beta CDR3 regions from an average of about 1.1 ug of genomic DNA per sample. The assay corrected primer bias using a complete synthetic TCR repertoire to establish an amplification baseline. The amplicons were sequenced on the Illumina platform. On the study's bioinformatics: Sequences were error-corrected by clustering with frequency ratios and a modified nearest-neighbor algorithm, then analyzed in the immunoSEQ Analyzer with IMGT gene definitions. At each rarefaction depth, TCR richness and evenness were averaged over 20 rarefaction repeats, and samples with fewer sequences than the depth were excluded. Wilcoxon rank sum tests with FDR correction were used to compare V, D and J gene relative abundances between the groups. For the blinded duplicates, the intraclass correlation was approximately 96% for TCR richness and averaged roughly 75% across more than 60 gene segments. TCRdb carries this immuneACCESS record with in-frame sequences only. Its versions omit some clonotypes, under half of them owing to an unresolved V gene in the studies checked, with the rest unexplained. That table gives V, J and clone size, and the DNA gave D and trimming. This sample's records show roughly 30,000 clones. The ten largest account for about 7.8% of the sample.

Every participant had a single incident cervical HPV16 infection, and prevalent HPV16 infections were excluded. Cervical HPV DNA was detected with MY09/MY11 PCR, and genotyping was done by dot-blot hybridization. Roughly 15 mL of heparinized blood was centrifuged, after which the buffy coat was aliquoted, frozen at -30 degrees C, and then stored at -80 degrees C. QIAGEN kits were used to extract genomic DNA from buffy coat specimens. This receptor was taken from a woman aged 18-70 years with a cervical HPV16 infection that either progressed to CIN3+ or cleared (not recorded which). This chain joins TRBV14 to TRBJ2-7, and TRBD1 aligns with 10 junction nucleotides. Sequencing was done on a sample of blood buffy coat. The CDR3 protein: CASSRGQGYYEQYF. Incomplete CDR3 DNA: TGTGCCAGCAGCCGGGGACAGGGGTACTACGAG.